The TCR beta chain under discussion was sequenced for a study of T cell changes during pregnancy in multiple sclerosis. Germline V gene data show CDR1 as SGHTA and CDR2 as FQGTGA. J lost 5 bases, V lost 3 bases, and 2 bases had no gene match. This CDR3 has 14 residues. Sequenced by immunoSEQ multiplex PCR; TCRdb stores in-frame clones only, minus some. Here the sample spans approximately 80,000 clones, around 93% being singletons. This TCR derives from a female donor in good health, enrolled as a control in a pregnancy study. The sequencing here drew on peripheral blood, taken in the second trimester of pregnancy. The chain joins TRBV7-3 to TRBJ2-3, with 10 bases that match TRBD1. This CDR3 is CASSFGTGVDTQYF. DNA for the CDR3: TGTGCCAGCAGCTTCGGGACAGGGGTAGATACGCAGTATTTT.